This T cell receptor beta chain comes out of a study of blood T cell repertoires in COVID-19. The assay was immunoSEQ multiplex PCR, and TCRdb's table has in-frame clones only and misses some. The sample yields about 260,000 clones, 70% to 90% seen once. This TCR derives from a woman in her sixties with COVID-19, enrolled during active disease. The sequenced sample was peripheral blood.

This CDR3 is CASAEGGVQETQYF. The CDR3, as DNA: TGTGCCAGCGCGGAGGGAGGGGTCCAAGAGACCCAGTACTTC. V gene TRBV28 combines with J gene TRBJ2-5, with 7 bases matching TRBD2. After removal of 8 bases from V and 1 base from J, the junction contained 7 bases not matched to a gene. Germline CDR1 and CDR2: MDHEN and SYDVKM. The CDR3 is 14 amino acids.